This TCR beta chain was found in a study of radiation and T cells in renal cell carcinoma. The protocol was immunoSEQ multiplex PCR, while the TCRdb copy is restricted to in-frame clones and leaves out a portion. This sample carries about 83,000 clones, over 80% of them seen once, and the ten largest clones take around 2.5%. In germline, CDR1 is GTSNPN, CDR2 SVGIG (reference sequence). With 1 base removed from V and 2 bases from J, the gap between germline ends came to 11 bases. CDR3 length equals 14 residues. Time point described: blood 4 weeks post-SBRT, at nephrectomy. Treatment here: 15 Gy SBRT to primary tumor, nephrectomy 4 weeks later.

The specimen comprised blood, sampled from a patient whose treatment included radiotherapy and nephrectomy. This receptor was obtained from a woman aged 55-69 years with renal cell carcinoma. The V and J genes are TRBV30 and TRBJ1-2, with D maybe TRBD1 (6 bases). CDR3 sequence: CAWSAEGGNYGYTF. DNA of the CDR3: TGTGCCTGGAGTGCCGAGGGGGGGAACTATGGCTACACCTTC.